This TCR beta chain was sequenced in a study of T cell responses to AZD1222 COVID-19 vaccine. Study results and caveats: Donors, mostly white British, included more females; clonal diversity was possibly underestimated.

The CDR3 runs to 12 residues. The ends were cut back, 5 bases at V and 4 bases at J, with 7 bases in the middle. The V gene's germline CDR1 is SGHVS and CDR2 FQNEAQ. Sequenced by immunoSEQ multiplex PCR; TCRdb stores in-frame clones only, minus some. The top ten hold roughly 26% of the sample, which has fewer than 200,000 clones, approximately 90% seen once. For this clone: Its specificity is unknown.

Sequences were derived from peripheral blood, sampled 28 days after the second AZD1222 dose. The sequence was collected from an adult who received the AZD1222 COVID-19 vaccine. The chain has TRBV7-8 and TRBJ2-3; D is ambiguous. This CDR3 reads CASSKEPDTQYF. DNA for the CDR3: TGTGCCAGCAGCAAAGAACCAGATACGCAGTATTTT.